Listed below are T cell receptor beta chains from one sample, sequenced in a study of T cells in Graves' hyperthyroidism and ophthalmopathy. MiXCR, applied by TCRdb to the multiplex PCR reads, yields one record per CDR3 protein. The sample carries about 570,000 distinct CDR3 sequences, more than 45% recorded once. Material for sequencing was peripheral blood or thyroid tissue (not recorded which). The receptors derive from an adult woman with Graves' disease, either hyperthyroidism or ophthalmopathy (not recorded which). The CDR3 runs from the conserved cysteine through the conserved F or W. D genes are given only for firm matches. Not all rows give a size; the values are once, few, many and, for expanded clones, a class.

>TRBV14|-|many|TRBJ1-4
TGTGCCAGCAGCCACAGCCATAATGAAAAACTGTTTTTT
CASSHSHNEKLFF
>TRBV20-1|TRBD2|-|TRBJ2-5
TGCAGTGCTCACCGACGCGGGAGGGCCGGGGAGACCCAGTACTTC
CSAHRRGRAGETQYF
>TRBV7-2|-|-|TRBJ1-5
TGTGCCAGCAGCTTAAGCCCGGGAAGAGGGAAGACCCAGCATTTT
CASSLSPGRGKTQHF
>TRBV5-5|-|many|TRBJ2-7
TGTGCCAGCAGCTTGACTATCTACGAGCAGTACTTC
CASSLTIYEQYF
>TRBV12-3/TRBV12-4|-|many|TRBJ2-5
TGTGCCAGCACAGTGGCGGGGACCCAGTACTTC
CASTVAGTQYF
>TRBV12-3/TRBV12-4|TRBD1|once|TRBJ1-1
TGTGCCAGCATTAAAACAGGGGCTTCTTCCCAAGCTTTCTTT
CASIKTGASSQAFF
>TRBV29-1|-|-|TRBJ2-5
TGCAGCGCCATCATACTTACGGGGCCCCTGTACTTC
CSAIILTGPLYF
>TRBV20-1|TRBD2|-|TRBJ2-7
TGCAGTGCTAATCGGGGGGGAGAGCAGTACTTC
CSANRGGEQYF
>TRBV9|TRBD1|-|TRBJ1-6
TGTGCCAGCAGCGGCGGGACAGTTGGGCCACCCCTCCACTTT
CASSGGTVGPPLHF
>TRBV10-1|TRBD1|-|TRBJ1-5
TGCGCCAGCAGCCGAGTCCCGGGACAGAGGTATGGCAATCAGCCCCAGCATTTT
CASSRVPGQRYGNQPQHF
>TRBV6-6|-|few|TRBJ2-7
TGTGCCAGCAGTCCCCTCTCAGGGGGGGTCCTCGAGCAGTACTTC
CASSPLSGGVLEQYF
>TRBV19|-|many|TRBJ1-2
TGTGCCAGTAGTATCCAGGGCCTCTACTATGGCTACACCTTC
CASSIQGLYYGYTF
>TRBV9|-|-|TRBJ2-6
TGTGCCAGCAGCGTCGGGGGGCACCCTGGGGCCAACGTCCTGACTTTC
CASSVGGHPGANVLTF
>TRBV29-1|-|-|TRBJ2-7
TGCAGCAGTTATCAGGACATGGCGGAAGAGCAGTACTTC
CSSYQDMAEEQYF
>TRBV7-9|-|-|TRBJ2-7
TGTGCCAGCAGCCAGGGACTGCTGACCTACGAGCGGTACTTC
CASSQGLLTYERYF
>TRBV5-1|-|-|TRBJ1-5
TGCGCCAGCAGCTTGGTACTAGCGGGAGGCAATCAGCCCCAGCATTTT
CASSLVLAGGNQPQHF
>TRBV7-9|-|-|TRBJ1-6
TGTGCCAGCAGTCAGATCTCCTATAATTCACCCCTCCACTTT
CASSQISYNSPLHF
>TRBV19|TRBD1|-|TRBJ2-7
TGTGCCAGTAGTACGGCCCCGGGACAGGCTTCCTACGAGCAGTACTTC
CASSTAPGQASYEQYF
>TRBV30|TRBD1|many|TRBJ1-5
TGTGCCTGTCGTGACAGGGGCAGCAATCAGCCCCAGCATTTT
CACRDRGSNQPQHF
>TRBV7-9|-|-|TRBJ2-3
TGTGCCAGCAGCTTTTATGACAGATCAATCACAGATACGCAGTATTTT
CASSFYDRSITDTQYF
>TRBV4-2|-|many|TRBJ2-5
TGTGCCAGCAGCCAAAAACGGGGGGCTGGAGAGACCCAGTACTTC
CASSQKRGAGETQYF
>TRBV5-1|TRBD2|-|TRBJ2-5
TGCGCCAGCAAACTAAGCGGGACCTATTCAGAGACCCAGTACTTC
CASKLSGTYSETQYF
>TRBV7-9|TRBD1|-|TRBJ1-1
TGTGCCAGCAGTCCTGACAGGGAGGGGCACGCTGAAGCTTTCTTT
CASSPDREGHAEAFF
>TRBV10-3|-|-|TRBJ2-5
TGTGACCCCCAAGCAGGGCGCGAGCAAGAGACCCAGTACTTC
CDPQAGREQETQYF
>TRBV12-3/TRBV12-4|-|-|TRBJ2-7
TGTGCCAGCAGTTTAGCGAGGGGTAGTTGGGAGACTTACGAGCAGTACTTC
CASSLARGSWETYEQYF
>TRBV25-1|-|-|TRBJ1-2
TGTGCCAGCTTACAGGTTGTCTACACCTTC
CASLQVVYTF
>TRBV5-1|-|-|TRBJ2-2
TGCGCCAGCAGCGATCAACGGGAGAGCACCGGGGAGCTGTTTTTT
CASSDQRESTGELFF
>TRBV9|TRBD2|many|TRBJ2-2
TGTGCCAGCAGCCCTAGGGTACTAGCGCCGAACACCGGGGAGCTGTTTTTT
CASSPRVLAPNTGELFF
>TRBV19|TRBD2|-|TRBJ2-6
TGTGCCAGTACTAAGCGGGGGTACTCTGGGGCCAACGTCCTGACTTTC
CASTKRGYSGANVLTF
>TRBV7-9|TRBD2|many|TRBJ2-7
TGTGCCAGCAGCTTGTTGACAGGGTGGACTAGCGGCCTCTCCGGGGAGCAGTACTTC
CASSLLTGWTSGLSGEQYF
>TRBV9|TRBD2|-|TRBJ2-7
TGTGCCAGCAGCGTAGGCGGTAGCGGGCGCGAGCAGTACTTC
CASSVGGSGREQYF
>TRBV5-1|-|-|TRBJ1-4
TGCGCCAGCAGCTTGGATGGGGCAGGACATGAAAAACTGTTTTTT
CASSLDGAGHEKLFF
>TRBV2|TRBD1|-|TRBJ1-6
TGTGCCAGCAGTTCCTCAGGACAGGGTAATTCACCCCTCCACTTT
CASSSSGQGNSPLHF
>TRBV7-9|-|-|TRBJ2-7
TGTGCCAGCAGCTTATTGTACAACTACGAGCAGTACTTC
CASSLLYNYEQYF
>TRBV7-9|-|-|TRBJ2-2
TGTGCCAGCAGCTTAGTACGTGGGGAGCTGTTTTTT
CASSLVRGELFF
>TRBV7-4|-|many|TRBJ1-5
TGTGCCAGCAGCCAAAAGGGGGGCCCCGGGCCCCAGCATTTT
CASSQKGGPGPQHF
>TRBV7-2|-|-|TRBJ2-7
TGTGCCAGCAGCGTTCCCGGGGTTCTAGGCGAGCAGTACTTC
CASSVPGVLGEQYF
>TRBV15|TRBD1|-|TRBJ1-2
TGTGCCACCAGCAGAGATTATTTGGGACAGGGCTATGGCTACACCTTC
CATSRDYLGQGYGYTF
>TRBV15|TRBD1|many|TRBJ1-1
TGTGCCACCAGCAGGCCCGGGACAGGGGCCCTGGCCACTGAAGCTTTCTTT
CATSRPGTGALATEAFF
>TRBV10-3|-|-|TRBJ2-7
TGTGCCAGCAGATTTCTAGGCAGATACGAGCAGTACTTC
CASRFLGRYEQYF
>TRBV29-1|TRBD2|-|TRBJ2-7
TGCAGCGTTGCCGAAGCGGGAGGGCCCCACGAGCAGTACTTC
CSVAEAGGPHEQYF
>TRBV18|-|-|TRBJ1-1
TGTGCCAGCTCATCACAAAGTTTGAACACTGAAGCTTTCTTT
CASSSQSLNTEAFF
>TRBV7-2|TRBD1|-|TRBJ1-1
TGTGCCAGCAGCTCCCTCCCCGGGACAGGGATTGTTCGCACTGAAGCTTTCTTT
CASSSLPGTGIVRTEAFF
>TRBV5-6|-|-|TRBJ1-5
TGTGCCAGCAGCTTAAGACGCAGGGCGGGTCAGCCCCAGCATTTT
CASSLRRRAGQPQHF
>TRBV12-3/TRBV12-4|-|many|TRBJ1-1
TGTGCCAGCAGTTGGACGAACACTGAAGCTTTCTTT
CASSWTNTEAFF
>TRBV7-2|-|many|TRBJ1-2
TGTGCCAGCAACGGGGGCTATGGCTACACCTTC
CASNGGYGYTF
>TRBV7-8|-|-|TRBJ1-2
TGTGCCAGCAGCTTAGTACCCTATGGCTACACCTTC
CASSLVPYGYTF
>TRBV20-1|TRBD1|many|TRBJ1-5
TGCAGTGTCCAGGGGGACTATTATAGCAATCAGCCCCAGCATTTT
CSVQGDYYSNQPQHF
>TRBV2|TRBD1|-|TRBJ1-4
TGTGCCAGCAGACTCGGACAGGGTGAAAAACTGTTTTTT
CASRLGQGEKLFF
>TRBV6-5|-|few|TRBJ1-1
TGTGCCAGCAGCCCCCCCGTTCAGAACACTGAAGCTTTCTTT
CASSPPVQNTEAFF
>TRBV19|-|-|TRBJ1-2
TGTGCCAGTAGGACATTCGGACTGAACTATGGCTACACCTTC
CASRTFGLNYGYTF
>TRBV6-5|-|many|TRBJ2-7
TGTGCCAGCAGTTACTCGAACCGGTCACCGAGCGAGCAGTACTTC
CASSYSNRSPSEQYF
>TRBV3-1|TRBD1|many|TRBJ1-1
TGTGCCAGCAGCCAAGGACAGGGTAGCACTGAAGCTTTCTTT
CASSQGQGSTEAFF
>TRBV20-1|-|-|TRBJ1-6
TGCAGTGCTAGGCCGCCAGGGAGCTCACCCCTCCACTTT
CSARPPGSSPLHF
>TRBV2|TRBD1|once|TRBJ2-7
TGTGCCAGCACCTCCCCGGGACAGGGGGTAAAAGAGCAGTACTTC
CASTSPGQGVKEQYF
>TRBV5-6|TRBD1|-|TRBJ2-5
TGTGCCAGCAGCCCGACAGGGTGGGGCTCGAGGGAGACCCAGTACTTC
CASSPTGWGSRETQYF
>TRBV10-3|TRBD1|few|TRBJ1-1
TGTGCCATCAGTGAGGACAGGGGAGCTTTCTTT
CAISEDRGAFF